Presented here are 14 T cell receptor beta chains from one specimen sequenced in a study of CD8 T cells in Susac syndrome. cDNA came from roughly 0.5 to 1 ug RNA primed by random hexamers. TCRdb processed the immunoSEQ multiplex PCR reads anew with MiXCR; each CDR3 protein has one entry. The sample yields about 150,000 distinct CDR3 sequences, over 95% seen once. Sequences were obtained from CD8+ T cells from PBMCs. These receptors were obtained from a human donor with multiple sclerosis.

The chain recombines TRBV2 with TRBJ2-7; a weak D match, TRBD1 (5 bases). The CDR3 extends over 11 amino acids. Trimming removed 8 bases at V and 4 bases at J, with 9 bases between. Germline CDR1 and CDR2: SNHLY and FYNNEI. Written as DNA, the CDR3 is TGTGCCAGCTTGACAGATTACGAGCAGTACGTC. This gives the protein CASLTDYEQYV.

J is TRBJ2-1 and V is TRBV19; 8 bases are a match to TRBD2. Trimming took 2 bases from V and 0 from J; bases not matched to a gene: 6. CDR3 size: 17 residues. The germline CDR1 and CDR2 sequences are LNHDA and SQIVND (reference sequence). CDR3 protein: CASSISGGHHSYNEQFF. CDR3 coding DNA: TGTGCCAGTAGTATAAGCGGGGGCCACCACTCCTACAATGAGCAGTTCTTC. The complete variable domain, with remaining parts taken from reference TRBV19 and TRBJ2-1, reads DGGITQSPKYLFRKEGQNVTLSCEQNLNHDAMYWYRQDPGQGLRLIYYSQIVNDFQKGDIAEGYSVSREKKESFPLTVTSAQKNPTAFYLCASSISGGHHSYNEQFFGPGTRLTVL.

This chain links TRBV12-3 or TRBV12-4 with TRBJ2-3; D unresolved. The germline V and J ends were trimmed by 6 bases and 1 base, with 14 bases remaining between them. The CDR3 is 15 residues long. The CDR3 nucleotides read TGTGCCAGCAGCCGTACCAGCTGGGGCACAGATACGCAGTATTTT. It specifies CASSRTSWGTDTQYF.

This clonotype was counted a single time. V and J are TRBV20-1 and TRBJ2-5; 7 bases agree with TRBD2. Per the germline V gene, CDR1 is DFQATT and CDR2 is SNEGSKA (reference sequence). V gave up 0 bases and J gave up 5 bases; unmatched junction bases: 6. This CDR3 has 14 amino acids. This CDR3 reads CSARDLAARETQYF. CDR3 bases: TGCAGTGCTAGAGATCTAGCGGCGAGGGAGACCCAGTACTTC.

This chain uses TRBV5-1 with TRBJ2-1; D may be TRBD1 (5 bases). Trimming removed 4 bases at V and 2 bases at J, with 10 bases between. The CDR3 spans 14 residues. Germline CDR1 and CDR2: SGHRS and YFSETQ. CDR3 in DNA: TGCGCCAGCAGCCAAGACAGCCCCTACAATGAGCAGTTCTTC. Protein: CASSQDSPYNEQFF.

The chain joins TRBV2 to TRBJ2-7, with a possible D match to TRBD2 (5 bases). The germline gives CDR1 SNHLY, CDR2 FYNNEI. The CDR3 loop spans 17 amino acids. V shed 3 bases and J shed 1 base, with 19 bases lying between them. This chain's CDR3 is CASSDLPSGGGSYEQYF. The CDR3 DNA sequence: TGTGCCAGCAGTGACCTACCTAGTGGCGGAGGTTCCTACGAGCAGTACTTC.

Here the CDR3 DNA reads TGTGCCAGCAGCCCGGTAACAGGGAGCTATGGCTACACCTTC. This codes for CASSPVTGSYGYTF. The chain couples TRBV9 to TRBJ1-2; D may be TRBD1 (6 bases). The CDR3 has 14 residues. Trimming cost V 4 bases and J 4 bases, with 14 bases left between them. The germline V gene has CDR1 SGDLS and CDR2 YYNGEE.

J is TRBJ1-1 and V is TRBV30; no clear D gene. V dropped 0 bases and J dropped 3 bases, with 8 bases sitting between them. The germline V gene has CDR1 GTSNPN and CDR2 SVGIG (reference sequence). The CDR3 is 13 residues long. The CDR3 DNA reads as TGTGCCTGGAGTGTAGGCGTGGACACTGAAGCTTTCTTT. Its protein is CAWSVGVDTEAFF.

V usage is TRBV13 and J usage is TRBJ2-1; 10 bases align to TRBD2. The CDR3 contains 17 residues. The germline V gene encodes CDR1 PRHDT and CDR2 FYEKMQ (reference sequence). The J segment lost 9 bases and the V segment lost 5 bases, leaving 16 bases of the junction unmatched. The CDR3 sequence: CASSQESGTSDLGEQFF. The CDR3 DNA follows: TGTGCCAGCAGCCAAGAATCCGGGACTAGCGATCTCGGTGAGCAGTTCTTC. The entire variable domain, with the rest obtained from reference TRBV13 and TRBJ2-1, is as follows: AAGVIQSPRHLIKEKRETATLKCYPIPRHDTVYWYQQGPGQDPQFLISFYEKMQSDKGSIPDRFSAQQFSDYHSELNMSSLELGDSALYFCASSQESGTSDLGEQFFGPGTRLTVL.

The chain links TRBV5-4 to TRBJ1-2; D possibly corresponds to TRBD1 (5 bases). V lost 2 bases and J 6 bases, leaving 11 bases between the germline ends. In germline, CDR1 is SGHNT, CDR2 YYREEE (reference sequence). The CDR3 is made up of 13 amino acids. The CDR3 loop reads CASSLVTGNGYTF. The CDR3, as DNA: TGTGCCAGCAGCTTAGTAACAGGCAATGGCTACACCTTC.

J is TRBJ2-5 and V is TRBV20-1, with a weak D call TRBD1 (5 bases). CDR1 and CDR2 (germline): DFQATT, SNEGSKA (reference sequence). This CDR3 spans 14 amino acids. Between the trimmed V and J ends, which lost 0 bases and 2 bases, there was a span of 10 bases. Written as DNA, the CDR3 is TGCAGTGCTAGAGATCTAGGGGAACAAGAGACCCAGTACTTC. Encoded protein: CSARDLGEQETQYF.

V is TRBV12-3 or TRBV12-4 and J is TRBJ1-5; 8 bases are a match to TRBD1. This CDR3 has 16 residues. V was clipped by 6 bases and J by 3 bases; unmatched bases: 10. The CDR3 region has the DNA TGTGCCAGCAGCACAGTGAGGACAGGGTCCAATCAGCCCCAGCATTTT. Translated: CASSTVRTGSNQPQHF.

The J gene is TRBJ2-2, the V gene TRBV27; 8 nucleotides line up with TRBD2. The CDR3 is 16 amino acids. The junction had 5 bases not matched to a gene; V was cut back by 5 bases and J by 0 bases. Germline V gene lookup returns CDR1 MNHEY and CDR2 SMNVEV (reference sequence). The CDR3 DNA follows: TGTGCCAGCAGTCCCTACGGGGGGGCGAACACCGGGGAGCTGTTTTTT. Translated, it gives CASSPYGGANTGELFF.

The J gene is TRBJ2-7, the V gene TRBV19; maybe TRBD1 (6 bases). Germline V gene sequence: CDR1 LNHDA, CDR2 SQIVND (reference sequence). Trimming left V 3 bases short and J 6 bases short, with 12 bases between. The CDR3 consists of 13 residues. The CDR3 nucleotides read TGTGCCAGTAGTATTAGACAGGATGGCGAGCAGTACTTC. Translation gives CASSIRQDGEQYF.